The 14 T cell receptor beta chains given below trace back to one sample, sequenced in a study of T cell responses to AZD1222 COVID-19 vaccine. Profiled with immunoSEQ multiplex PCR; TCRdb holds only in-frame clones, not every one. The sample records roughly 77,000 clones, roughly nine tenths being singletons. Sequences were derived from peripheral blood, sampled 28 days after the second AZD1222 dose. The source of these receptors is an adult who received the AZD1222 COVID-19 vaccine.

This rearrangement joins TRBV4-2 to TRBJ1-2, with TRBD1 identical over 8 bases. The V and J ends lost 5 bases and 7 bases, in that order; junction bases with no gene match: 12. The CDR3 contains 15 residues. Germline V lookup: CDR1 LGHNA, CDR2 YNFKEQ. The CDR3 sequence is CASSADRGTGPGYTF. The CDR3 DNA sequence: TGTGCCAGCAGCGCCGACAGGGGCACAGGTCCTGGCTACACCTTC.

The chain is built from TRBV5-6 and TRBJ2-2; 7 nucleotides agree with TRBD1. V trimming: 0 bases; J trimming: 4 bases; junction bases outside the gene matches: 3. The CDR3 runs 15 residues. Germline V gene sequence: CDR1 SGHDT, CDR2 YYEEEE. In DNA, the CDR3 is TGTGCCAGCAGCTTGGGCAGGGGGACCACCGGGGAGCTGTTTTTT. This sequence encodes CASSLGRGTTGELFF.

The rearrangement joins TRBV25-1 to TRBJ1-2; possibly TRBD1 for D (5 bases). The CDR3 has 15 residues. The V end was cut by 7 bases, the J end by 8 bases, with 23 bases between. CDR1 is MGHDK and CDR2 is SYGVNS in the germline V gene. The DNA for the CDR3 is TGTGCCAGCACCCTTATGGGGGGGTCAATAGAGGGCTACACCTTC. This gives the protein CASTLMGGSIEGYTF.

V is TRBV7-9 and J is TRBJ1-2, with D hard to call. Trimming stripped 5 bases from V and 0 bases from J, with 4 bases between. This CDR3 has 12 amino acids. In germline, CDR1 is SEHNR, CDR2 FQNEAQ (reference sequence). CDR3 region: CASSPSNYGYTF. The CDR3 coding sequence is TGTGCCAGCAGCCCTTCTAACTATGGCTACACCTTC.

The rearrangement links TRBV5-1 to TRBJ2-1; perhaps TRBD2 as D (6 bases). This CDR3 is built from 14 residues. Germline CDR1 reads SGHRS; CDR2 reads YFSETQ. Between the trimmed V and J ends, which lost 3 bases and 1 base, there was a span of 8 bases. The CDR3 DNA sequence: TGCGCCAGCAGCTCGGGACTTTCCTACAATGAGCAGTTCTTC. It encodes CASSSGLSYNEQFF.

This chain links TRBV6-1 with TRBJ1-1; D is unresolved. The V gene's germline CDR1 is MNHNS and CDR2 SASEGT. V dropped 0 bases and J dropped 5 bases, with 4 bases sitting between them. The CDR3 length is 12 residues. CDR3 nucleotide sequence: TGTGCCAGCAGTGAAGCGTTAACTGAAGCTTTCTTT. As protein: CASSEALTEAFF.

The chain has TRBV10-3 and TRBJ2-2; TRBD1 aligns across 11 bases. The CDR3 runs to 14 residues. V gave up 7 bases and J gave up 6 bases; unmatched junction bases: 4. Germline lookup yields CDR1 ENHRY and CDR2 SYGVKD. CDR3 sequence reads: CAIKGQGEAGELFF. The DNA of the CDR3 is TGTGCCATCAAGGGACAGGGGGAAGCCGGGGAGCTGTTTTTT.

The chain uses TRBV6-4 and TRBJ2-1; TRBD2 matches 10 bases. CDR1 is MRHNA and CDR2 is SNTAGT in the germline V gene. V shed 4 bases and J 8 bases; nucleotides not matched to a gene: 8. The CDR3 spans 15 residues. CDR3 bases: TGTGCCAGCAGTGGCCTAGCGGGGGCTTTAGATGAGCAGTTCTTC. This sequence encodes CASSGLAGALDEQFF.

This chain links TRBV7-8 with TRBJ2-1; D gene uncertain. Germline CDR1 and CDR2: SGHVS and FQNEAQ. Trimming took off 1 base at V and 4 bases at J, with 17 bases between the two ends. The CDR3 totals 17 residues. CDR3 sequence (DNA): TGTGCCAGCAGCTTAGGCATTGAGGCGCCCTATTACAATGAGCAGTTCTTC. Translation gives CASSLGIEAPYYNEQFF.

The V call is TRBV7-2, the J call TRBJ1-5; D may be TRBD1 (5 bases). Germline CDR1 SGHTA, CDR2 FQGNSA. Trimming removed 1 base from V and 8 bases from J, with 9 bases in between. The CDR3 spans 13 residues. The CDR3 protein is CASSLEVGEPQHF. The CDR3 DNA is TGTGCCAGCAGCTTAGAAGTGGGGGAGCCCCAGCATTTT.

This chain links TRBV11-3 with TRBJ1-4; D is undetermined. With 5 bases removed from V and 8 bases from J, the gap between germline ends came to 12 bases. This CDR3 has 13 residues. CDR1 is SGHNT and CDR2 is YENEEA in the germline V gene. CDR3 residues: CASSLNQGEKLFF. In nucleotides, the CDR3 is TGTGCCAGCAGCCTCAACCAAGGCGAAAAACTGTTTTTT.

The gene calls are TRBV11-3 and TRBJ2-3; no clear D. The V end lost 4 bases, the J end lost 6 bases, and 8 bases lay between the germline ends. Germline V gene sequence: CDR1 SGHNT, CDR2 YENEEA. CDR3 size: 12 residues. CDR3 protein: CASSSTRDTQYF. Here the CDR3 DNA reads TGTGCCAGCAGCTCTACCCGGGATACGCAGTATTTT.

The chain couples TRBV11-2 to TRBJ1-2; the match to TRBD1 covers 7 bases. The junction had 21 bases not matched to a gene; V was cut back by 4 bases and J by 4 bases. CDR3 size: 19 residues. Germline V gene lookup returns CDR1 SGHAT and CDR2 FQNNGV. The CDR3 region has the DNA TGTGCCAGCAGCTGGTGGCTGGGGGTCAGGGGGAAACCCATCTATGGCTACACCTTC. This translates into CASSWWLGVRGKPIYGYTF.

The V gene is TRBV5-4, the J gene TRBJ1-1; 9 bases map to TRBD1. V trimming: 4 bases; J trimming: 4 bases; junction bases outside the gene matches: 5. Germline CDR1 SGHNT, CDR2 YYREEE (reference sequence). This CDR3 spans 14 amino acids. The chain's CDR3 is CASSLGQGSTEAFF. Written as DNA, the CDR3 is TGTGCCAGCAGCCTAGGACAGGGGAGCACTGAAGCTTTCTTT.